Sequencing of this T cell receptor (beta chain) was carried out in a study of regulatory T cells in long-lasting Graves disease. The authors built TCR beta libraries using iRepertoire HTBI primers and Arm-PCR of CDR3 regions. TCRdb analysed the multiplex PCR reads with MiXCR anew, one entry per CDR3 protein. The data show around 510,000 distinct CDR3 sequences, more than 20% seen once. Regarding this clonotype: Its antigen is currently unknown.

Study-wide results and limits: It was possible that the small sample size reduced accuracy. Persistent Graves' cases showed lower TCR diversity than newly diagnosed cases.

Time point indicated: persistent/refractory GD, antithyroid drugs over 5 years with positive TRAb. The authors made the TCR library using RNA they extracted from PBMCs. Trimming removed 3 bases from V and 8 bases from J; junction bases left unmatched: 5. The CDR3 is made up of 14 amino acids. Germline V gene lookup returns CDR1 SEHNR and CDR2 FQNEAQ (reference sequence). This receptor was obtained from a female donor with Graves disease. This specimen was peripheral blood mononuclear cells (PBMCs), taken when the disease was refractory, from a patient treated with antithyroid drugs. The chain couples TRBV7-9 to TRBJ2-1; 9 bases are shared with TRBD2. The DNA of the CDR3 is TGTGCCAGCAGCTTTAGCGGGAGTTTCGATGAGCAGTTCTTC. Translation: CASSFSGSFDEQFF.